What follows are 27 T cell receptor beta chains derived from one specimen sequenced in a study of graft-versus-host responses after intestinal transplantation. Antigens of these TCRs are unknown. Produced via immunoSEQ multiplex PCR; TCRdb's table is partial and in-frame only. Among about 100,000 clones, 75% to 95% were seen once, and the ten largest hold approximately 0.18%. This material consisted of unstimulated CD4+ T cells sorted from spleen or lymph node cells, taken before transplant. Source of these receptors: a human donor who was the organ donor for an intestinal transplant.

This clone was observed once. The chain employs TRBV27 and TRBJ1-4; D remains unclear. Trimming removed 7 bases from V and 8 bases from J, with 5 bases in between. Germline CDR1 MNHEY, CDR2 SMNVEV (reference sequence). This CDR3 contains 10 residues. This chain's CDR3 is CASTPEKLFF. CDR3 in DNA: TGTGCCAGCACCCCGGAAAAACTGTTTTTT.

In its sample, this clone was seen once. The rearrangement links TRBV2 to TRBJ1-5; TRBD1 aligns across 10 bases. Germline trimming cut 8 bases from V and 9 bases from J; bases unmatched to any gene: 7. Germline V CDR1 and CDR2: SNHLY, FYNNEI. The CDR3 totals 13 residues. The CDR3 sequence: CASQETGGMPQHF. CDR3 nucleotide sequence: TGTGCCAGCCAAGAGACAGGGGGCATGCCCCAGCATTTT.

The V and J genes are TRBV7-9 and TRBJ1-6; TRBD1 is a possible D gene (6 bases). Germline V gene sequence: CDR1 SEHNR, CDR2 FQNEAQ (reference sequence). This CDR3 is 12 amino acids long. V was shortened by 5 bases and J by 12 bases, with 11 bases between the two germline ends. The chain's CDR3 is CASSPTGLPLHF. The DNA of the CDR3 is TGTGCCAGCAGCCCAACAGGGCTACCCCTCCACTTT.

This chain links TRBV4-3 with TRBJ2-3; 9 nucleotides line up with TRBD1. The CDR3 has 16 amino acids. Germline V CDR1 and CDR2: LGHNA, YSLEER. V trimming: 4 bases; J trimming: 3 bases; junction bases outside the gene matches: 8. CDR3 sequence: CASSLQDRGSTDTQYF. The CDR3 nucleotides read TGCGCCAGCAGCCTCCAGGACAGGGGTAGTACAGATACGCAGTATTTT.

V gene TRBV6-6 combines with J gene TRBJ1-6, with D unclear. V gave up 4 bases and J gave up 12 bases, with 13 bases separating them. The CDR3 has 13 amino acids. Germline CDR1 MNHNY, CDR2 SVGAGI (reference sequence). CDR3 protein: CASSFQTREPLHF. The CDR3, as DNA: TGTGCCAGCAGTTTCCAAACTAGGGAACCCCTCCACTTT.

The V and J genes are TRBV5-5 and TRBJ1-2, with D possibly being TRBD1 (5 bases). Trimming cost V 1 base and J 4 bases, with 8 bases left between them. Germline CDR1 SGHKS, CDR2 YYEKEE (reference sequence). This CDR3 has 13 amino acids. The CDR3, as DNA: TGTGCCAGCAGCTTGTACGGGGGCTATGGCTACACCTTC. It specifies CASSLYGGYGYTF. Based on the CDR3 plus reference TRBV5-5 and TRBJ1-2, the full variable domain is DAGVTQSPTHLIKTRGQQVTLRCSPISGHKSVSWYQQVLGQGPQFIFQYYEKEERGRGNFPDRFSARQFPNYSSELNVNALLLGDSALYLCASSLYGGYGYTFGSGTRLTVV.

The V call is TRBV7-7, the J call TRBJ2-2, with D possibly TRBD1 on 5 matching bases. V was clipped by 5 bases and J by 1 base, with 5 bases between them. Germline loops: CDR1 SSHAT, CDR2 FNYEAQ (reference sequence). The length of the CDR3 is 13 residues. The CDR3 DNA sequence: TGTGCCAGCAGCCAGGGGAACACCGGGGAGCTGTTTTTT. Translation gives CASSQGNTGELFF. The variable domain in full, with the rest retrieved from reference TRBV7-7 and TRBJ2-2, is GAGVSQSPRYKVTKRGQDVTLRCDPISSHATLYWYQQALGQGPEFLTYFNYEAQPDKSGLPSDRFSAERPEGSISTLTIQRTEQRDSAMYRCASSQGNTGELFFGEGSRLTVL.

The chain links TRBV4-3 to TRBJ2-3; 7 bases match TRBD2. CDR1 and CDR2 (germline): LGHNA, YSLEER. V lost 2 bases and J lost 4; bases outside the gene matches: 9. The CDR3 has 16 amino acids. DNA for the CDR3: TGCGCCAGCAGCCAAAAGCGGGGCATTTATCCAGATACGCAGTATTTT. Residues: CASSQKRGIYPDTQYF.

The V call is TRBV11-1, the J call TRBJ2-7; D possibly corresponds to TRBD2 (6 bases). V gave up 5 bases and J gave up 3 bases, with 17 bases separating them. The CDR3 is 15 residues long. Per germline, CDR1 SGHAT and CDR2 FQDESV (reference sequence). The CDR3 protein is CASSPGGGAIYEQYF. The DNA of the CDR3 is TGTGCCAGCAGCCCCGGCGGAGGGGCCATCTACGAGCAGTACTTC.

As regards this clone: Sequence at one end of the junction differs from germline and may be a read error. The chain is built from TRBV7-3 and TRBJ2-7, with D uncertain. This CDR3 is built from 13 residues. CDR1 and CDR2 (germline): SGHTA, FQGTGA. The CDR3 protein is CASSLTSQARLFF. The CDR3 DNA is TGTGCCAGCAGCTTAACGTCCCAGGCCAGGCTATTCTTC.

The gene calls are TRBV6-5 and TRBJ1-2; 7 nucleotides line up with TRBD1. CDR1 MNHEY and CDR2 SVGAGI come from the germline V gene. V lost 8 bases, J lost 5 bases, and 8 bases stayed unmatched. The CDR3 runs to 13 residues. In nucleotides, the CDR3 is TGTGCCAGCGCTACAGACAGGGCTTATGGCTACACCTTC. Its protein product is CASATDRAYGYTF.

The genes are TRBV28 and TRBJ2-5; 12 nucleotides line up with TRBD1. The CDR3 extends over 16 amino acids. The germline V gene encodes CDR1 MDHEN and CDR2 SYDVKM. V lost 7 bases, J lost 1 base, and 7 bases stayed unmatched. The CDR3 spells CASTRDRGPLQETQYF. DNA for the CDR3: TGTGCCAGCACCCGGGACAGGGGGCCGCTCCAAGAGACCCAGTACTTC.

This chain joins TRBV6-5 and TRBJ1-5; no clear D. Trimming stripped 0 bases from V and 9 bases from J, with 9 bases between. The CDR3 totals 13 residues. CDR1 and CDR2 (germline): MNHEY, SVGAGI. CDR3 sequence reads: CASSYSKNTPQHF. The CDR3 DNA reads TGTGCCAGCAGTTACTCCAAGAACACGCCCCAGCATTTT.

This chain uses TRBV28 with TRBJ1-6; TRBD1 might be the D (5 bases). V lost 1 base and J 1 base, leaving 11 bases between the germline ends. From germline, CDR1 is MDHEN and CDR2 SYDVKM. The length of the CDR3 is 17 residues. The CDR3 sequence: CASSLYGASSYNSPLHF. The CDR3 DNA follows: TGTGCCAGCAGTTTATATGGGGCGTCGTCCTATAATTCACCCCTCCACTTT. Filled out from reference TRBV28 and TRBJ1-6, the complete variable domain reads DVKVTQSSRYLVKRTGEKVFLECVQDMDHENMFWYRQDPGLGLRLIYFSYDVKMKEKGDIPEGYSVSREKKERFSLILESASTNQTSMYLCASSLYGASSYNSPLHFGNGTRLTVT.

J is TRBJ1-5 and V is TRBV2; no clear D gene. Germline V gives CDR1 SNHLY, CDR2 FYNNEI. The CDR3 has 14 amino acids. Trimming removed 2 bases at V and 7 bases at J, with 12 bases between. CDR3 sequence (DNA): TGTGCCAGCAGTGAAATCAGAGGGAGGCAGCCCCAGCATTTT. Its translation: CASSEIRGRQPQHF.

The J gene is TRBJ1-6, the V gene TRBV4-1, with D uncertain. The ends were cut back, 4 bases at V and 0 bases at J, with 10 bases in the middle. The CDR3 has 16 residues. Germline V gene data show CDR1 as MGHRA and CDR2 as YSYEKL. The CDR3 loop is CASSRLESSYNSPLHF. CDR3 DNA: TGCGCCAGCAGCCGCCTCGAGAGCTCCTATAATTCACCCCTCCACTTT.

The chain is built from TRBV7-2 and TRBJ1-1, with TRBD1 matching over 7 bases. Losses at the gene ends were 3 bases for V and 1 base for J; bases not matched to a gene: 2. The CDR3 is 14 residues long. Germline CDR1 reads SGHTA; CDR2 reads FQGNSA. CDR3 residues: CASSFRTGNTEAFF. CDR3 DNA: TGTGCCAGCAGCTTTCGGACAGGGAACACTGAAGCTTTCTTT.

The chain has TRBV27 and TRBJ1-2, with D maybe TRBD1 (5 bases). The CDR3 length is 14 residues. V lost 4 bases to trimming and J lost 8 bases, with 17 bases between them. Germline loops: CDR1 MNHEY, CDR2 SMNVEV (reference sequence). The CDR3, as DNA: TGTGCCAGCAGTTCCGGGGGAGGGACCCGGGGCTACACCTTC. It specifies CASSSGGGTRGYTF.

The chain employs TRBV7-3 and TRBJ2-2; D possibly corresponds to TRBD2 (7 bases). Germline V gives CDR1 SGHTA, CDR2 FQGTGA. The germline V and J ends were trimmed by 0 bases and 4 bases, with 12 bases remaining between them. The CDR3 runs to 16 residues. CDR3 DNA: TGTGCCAGCAGCTTAACGGGGGGGCCTCCCACCGGGGAGCTGTTTTTT. Residues: CASSLTGGPPTGELFF. Using reference TRBV7-3 and TRBJ2-2 for the parts outside the CDR3, the full variable domain is GAGVSQTPSNKVTEKGKYVELRCDPISGHTALYWYRQSLGQGPEFLIYFQGTGAADDSGLPNDRFFAVRPEGSVSTLKIQRTERGDSAVYLCASSLTGGPPTGELFFGEGSRLTVL.

This clone appeared once. The chain employs TRBV2 and TRBJ2-5; 7 nucleotides match TRBD1. Germline V CDR1 and CDR2: SNHLY, FYNNEI. The length of the CDR3 is 17 residues. The V and J ends lost 2 bases and 5 bases, in that order; junction bases with no gene match: 14. CDR3 coding DNA: TGTGCCAGCAGTGAAATAGGGACAGTTAACTTTGTTGAGACCCAGTACTTC. It is translated as CASSEIGTVNFVETQYF.

The rearrangement joins TRBV28 to TRBJ2-5; 9 nucleotides align to TRBD2. Trimming at V came to 8 bases and at J to 1 base, leaving 2 bases not matched to a gene. The CDR3 extends over 13 amino acids. In germline, CDR1 is MDHEN, CDR2 SYDVKM. The CDR3: CASVSGGQETQYF. In DNA form, the CDR3 reads TGTGCCAGCGTTAGCGGGGGCCAAGAGACCCAGTACTTC.

The chain links TRBV19 to TRBJ1-2, with D unclear. CDR1 is LNHDA, CDR2 SQIVND, per germline (reference sequence). Trimming cost V 7 bases and J 4 bases, with 16 bases left between them. CDR3 length: 14 amino acids. The CDR3 is CASTSLTRSYGYTF. DNA of the CDR3: TGTGCCAGTACCTCCCTGACAAGATCCTATGGCTACACCTTC. The variable domain in full, completed from reference TRBV19 and TRBJ1-2, reads DGGITQSPKYLFRKEGQNVTLSCEQNLNHDAMYWYRQDPGQGLRLIYYSQIVNDFQKGDIAEGYSVSREKKESFPLTVTSAQKNPTAFYLCASTSLTRSYGYTFGSGTRLTVV.

The rearrangement links TRBV18 to TRBJ2-1; 10 bases match TRBD2. CDR1 and CDR2 from the germline V gene are KGHSH and LQKENI. This CDR3 has 18 amino acids. With V trimmed by 3 bases and J by 6 bases, 14 bases remained unmatched. The CDR3 DNA follows: TGTGCCAGCTCACCGATCATCATAGGACTAGCGGAGCGCAATGAGCAGTTCTTC. The encoded protein is CASSPIIIGLAERNEQFF.

The chain couples TRBV7-2 to TRBJ2-7; 9 bases agree with TRBD1. Germline loops: CDR1 SGHTA, CDR2 FQGNSA. The CDR3 totals 17 residues. Losses at the gene ends were 5 bases for V and 2 bases for J; bases not matched to a gene: 13. CDR3 DNA: TGTGCCAGCAGCGGCCCCGCGCCCGGGACAGGGACCTACGAGCAGTACTTC. Protein product: CASSGPAPGTGTYEQYF.

This clone was picked up one time. The gene calls are TRBV6-6 and TRBJ2-7, with 7 bases fitting TRBD2. CDR1 is MNHNY and CDR2 is SVGAGI in the germline V gene (reference sequence). The V and J ends lost 5 bases and 6 bases, in that order; junction bases with no gene match: 13. This CDR3 is built from 15 residues. CDR3 sequence (DNA): TGTGCCAGCAGTGCGCAGCGGGGCGACCTACGCGAGCAGTACTTC. As protein: CASSAQRGDLREQYF.

The chain couples TRBV18 to TRBJ2-3, with 9 bases lining up with TRBD1. Germline values: CDR1 KGHSH, CDR2 LQKENI. This CDR3 is built from 16 residues. Trimming cost V 0 bases and J 5 bases; bases outside gene matches: 6. The CDR3 nucleotides are TGTGCCAGCTCACCACCCAACAGGGGGCAGGGAGATACGCAGTATTTT. Translated: CASSPPNRGQGDTQYF.

The chain recombines TRBV9 with TRBJ2-1; 13 bases map to TRBD2. This CDR3 has 16 residues. V shed 4 bases and J 10 bases; nucleotides not matched to a gene: 11. The germline V gene encodes CDR1 SGDLS and CDR2 YYNGEE. CDR3 sequence (DNA): TGTGCCAGCAGCCGACTAGCGGGGGGCTCGTTTGGAGAGCAGTTCTTC. It translates to CASSRLAGGSFGEQFF. The full variable domain, in which reference TRBV9 and TRBJ2-1 provide the parts outside the CDR3, is DSGVTQTPKHLITATGQRVTLRCSPRSGDLSVYWYQQSLDQGLQFLIQYYNGEERAKGNILERFSAQQFPDLHSELNLSSLELGDSALYFCASSRLAGGSFGEQFFGPGTRLTVL.